This TCR beta chain was sequenced during a study of control samples from healthy donors and cancer patients. Using immunoSEQ multiplex PCR, the repertoire was profiled, and TCRdb retains in-frame clones only, with some absent. The sample lists about 94,000 clones; 86% were seen once. Input material: blood. This clonotype was sampled from a woman aged 45-65 years in good health.

The CDR3: CAWSTPMAGVYNEQFF. The CDR3, as DNA: TGTGCCTGGAGTACCCCAATGGCGGGAGTGTACAATGAGCAGTTCTTC. The gene calls are TRBV30 and TRBJ2-1; 7 nucleotides match TRBD2. V trimming: 2 bases; J trimming: 4 bases; junction bases outside the gene matches: 11. The CDR3 loop spans 16 amino acids. Looked up from germline, CDR1 is GTSNPN and CDR2 is SVGIG (reference sequence).